Listed below are T cell receptor beta chains from one sample, sequenced in a study of CD8+CD57+ T cells in acquired aplastic anemia. MiXCR was run by TCRdb on the reads, yielding one entry per CDR3 protein. The sample lists about 240,000 distinct CDR3 sequences, around half occurring once. Sequencing input: sorted CD4+, CD8+, or CD8+CD57+ T cells (not recorded which) from PBMCs. The receptors come from a human donor with aplastic anemia. The CDR3 runs from the conserved cysteine through the conserved F or W. Fields, in order: clone size, D gene, V gene, J gene, CDR3 protein, CDR3 DNA. A D gene is named only where the DNA matches it firmly. Clone size is not always given. Where it is, it says once, few, many or a class for expanded clones.

many	-	TRBV4-1	TRBJ2-7	CASSQGVASYEQYF	TGCGCCAGCAGCCAAGGGGTAGCGTCCTACGAGCAGTACTTC
many	-	TRBV19	TRBJ1-2	CASSTLVAAKGHTTWNYGYTF	TGTGCCAGTAGCACCCTTGTGGCAGCAAAAGGACATACTACTTGGAACTATGGCTACACCTTC
many	-	TRBV15	TRBJ2-5	CATRLRRGGETQYF	TGTGCCACTAGACTAAGGAGGGGAGGAGAGACCCAGTACTTC
-	-	TRBV7-9	TRBJ2-1	CASSPGGPTYNEQFF	TGTGCCAGCAGCCCAGGCGGACCTACCTACAATGAGCAGTTCTTC
many	-	TRBV20-1	TRBJ1-1	CSANPQDSVIEAFF	TGCAGTGCTAACCCTCAGGACAGTGTCATTGAAGCTTTCTTT
many	TRBD1	TRBV14	TRBJ2-3	CASSITGGYTDTQYF	TGTGCCAGCAGCATCACAGGGGGCTACACAGATACGCAGTATTTT
many	TRBD2	TRBV5-6	TRBJ2-1	CASSLGLADNEQFF	TGTGCCAGCAGCTTGGGACTAGCGGACAATGAGCAGTTCTTC
-	-	TRBV7-6	TRBJ2-3	CASSPRITDTQYF	TGTGCCAGCAGCCCCCGCATCACAGATACGCAGTATTTT
few	-	TRBV30	TRBJ2-7	CAWSVSRLPYEQYF	TGTGCCTGGAGTGTATCGCGACTCCCCTACGAGCAGTACTTC
few	TRBD1	TRBV24-1	TRBJ1-1	CATRGTGSMNTEAFF	TGTGCCACCAGGGGGACAGGGAGTATGAACACTGAAGCTTTCTTT
-	-	TRBV14	TRBJ1-6	CASSQEMNSPLHF	TGTGCCAGCAGCCAAGAAATGAATTCACCCCTCCACTTT
-	TRBD1	TRBV7-9	TRBJ1-2	CASSPQGGGYTF	TGTGCCAGCAGCCCACAGGGGGGAGGCTACACCTTC
-	-	TRBV2	TRBJ2-1	CASGPNEQFF	TGTGCCAGCGGTCCCAATGAGCAGTTCTTC
many	-	TRBV6-5	TRBJ1-5	CASSYSKGQPQHF	TGTGCCAGCAGTTACTCGAAGGGCCAGCCCCAGCATTTT
few	-	TRBV20-1	TRBJ1-6	CSARDRAHNSPLHF	TGCAGTGCTAGAGACAGGGCCCATAATTCACCCCTCCACTTT
-	TRBD2	TRBV3-1	TRBJ2-2	CASSRRTSTGGELFF	TGTGCCAGCAGCCGGAGGACTAGCACCGGCGGGGAGCTGTTTTTT
many	TRBD1	TRBV2	TRBJ1-5	CASRTGTGDNQPQHF	TGTGCCAGCAGAACCGGGACAGGGGACAATCAGCCCCAGCATTTT
-	TRBD1	TRBV10-3	TRBJ2-7	CASSPRLGTGKFTYEQYF	TGTGCCAGCAGTCCCCGGTTGGGGACAGGGAAGTTCACCTACGAGCAGTACTTC
many	-	TRBV7-9	TRBJ2-7	CASSPVMAGPYEQYF	TGTGCCAGCAGCCCCGTGATGGCGGGGCCCTACGAGCAGTACTTC
many	-	TRBV24-1	TRBJ2-5	CATSDFGPGLETQYF	TGTGCCACCAGTGATTTTGGTCCGGGTTTAGAGACCCAGTACTTC
many	TRBD2	TRBV7-3	TRBJ2-1	CASSLQSGTSGETYNEQFF	TGTGCCAGCAGCCTACAATCCGGGACTAGCGGAGAAACCTACAATGAGCAGTTCTTC
-	-	TRBV29-1	TRBJ1-2	CSVALQTEERFNYGYTF	TGCAGCGTAGCACTTCAGACAGAGGAGCGTTTTAACTATGGCTACACCTTC
many	-	TRBV6-4	TRBJ1-6	CASSETTHVNSSPLHF	TGTGCCAGCAGTGAAACCACCCACGTGAACTCCTCACCCCTCCACTTT
-	-	TRBV2	TRBJ1-6	CASVIGGNNSPLHF	TGTGCCAGCGTTATCGGGGGTAACAATTCACCCCTCCACTTT
many	TRBD2	TRBV12-3/TRBV12-4	TRBJ2-5	CASSEGTSGNGVRETQYF	TGTGCCAGCAGCGAGGGGACTAGCGGGAATGGAGTGCGTGAGACCCAGTACTTC
many	-	TRBV7-9	TRBJ1-5	CASSLEGGSNQPQHF	TGTGCCAGCAGCTTAGAGGGGGGCAGCAATCAGCCCCAGCATTTT
many	-	TRBV20-1	TRBJ1-5	CSARDLEGGFQPQHF	TGCAGTGCTAGAGATCTGGAAGGGGGGTTCCAGCCCCAGCATTTT
few	TRBD2	TRBV30	TRBJ2-6	CAWSDPLASGANVLTF	TGTGCCTGGAGTGACCCACTAGCGTCTGGGGCCAACGTCCTGACTTTC
many	TRBD2	TRBV5-8	TRBJ2-3	CASSLTGTSGATDTQYF	TGTGCCAGCAGCCTCACCGGGACTAGCGGTGCCACAGATACGCAGTATTTT
many	-	TRBV7-3	TRBJ2-7	CASSASLANRYEQYF	TGTGCCAGCAGCGCCTCACTAGCTAATCGGTACGAGCAGTACTTC
many	-	TRBV10-2	TRBJ2-1	CASSDKWGRLVFYNEQFF	TGCGCCAGCAGTGACAAATGGGGGAGACTAGTCTTCTACAATGAGCAGTTCTTC
-	TRBD1	TRBV7-9	TRBJ1-2	CASSLGTGLIYGYTF	TGTGCCAGCAGCTTAGGGACAGGGCTTATCTATGGCTACACCTTC
many	-	TRBV29-1	TRBJ2-7	CSVEAVAGYEQYF	TGCAGCGTTGAAGCCGTCGCAGGGTACGAGCAGTACTTC
-	-	TRBV2	TRBJ2-1	CASSDGSYNEQFF	TGTGCCAGCAGTGATGGCTCCTACAATGAGCAGTTCTTC
many	-	TRBV11-2	TRBJ2-7	CASSWRMYEQYF	TGTGCCAGCAGCTGGAGGATGTACGAGCAGTACTTC
many	TRBD2	TRBV4-3	TRBJ2-1	CASSQSSGGNNEQFF	TGCGCCAGCAGCCAGTCGAGCGGGGGGAACAATGAGCAGTTCTTC
-	TRBD1	TRBV4-1	TRBJ2-7	CASSQDRVRWDRGTYEQYF	TGCGCCAGCAGCCAAGATAGAGTTAGGTGGGACAGGGGGACCTACGAGCAGTACTTC
-	-	TRBV5-1	TRBJ2-7	CASSLDRAGYEQYF	TGCGCCAGCAGCTTGGATCGAGCGGGTTACGAGCAGTACTTC
many	-	TRBV7-8	TRBJ1-1	CASSPKRTEAFF	TGTGCCAGCAGCCCTAAACGCACTGAAGCTTTCTTT
many	-	TRBV6-2/TRBV6-3	TRBJ1-5	CASSPPHQPQHF	TGTGCCAGCAGTCCTCCCCATCAGCCCCAGCATTTT
-	TRBD2	TRBV7-6	TRBJ2-1	CASSLDGGGGVNEQFF	TGTGCCAGCAGCTTAGATGGCGGGGGGGGCGTCAATGAGCAGTTCTTC
-	TRBD2	TRBV10-3	TRBJ2-1	CASSGGPFNEQFF	TGTGCCTCTAGCGGGGGGCCCTTTAATGAGCAGTTCTTC